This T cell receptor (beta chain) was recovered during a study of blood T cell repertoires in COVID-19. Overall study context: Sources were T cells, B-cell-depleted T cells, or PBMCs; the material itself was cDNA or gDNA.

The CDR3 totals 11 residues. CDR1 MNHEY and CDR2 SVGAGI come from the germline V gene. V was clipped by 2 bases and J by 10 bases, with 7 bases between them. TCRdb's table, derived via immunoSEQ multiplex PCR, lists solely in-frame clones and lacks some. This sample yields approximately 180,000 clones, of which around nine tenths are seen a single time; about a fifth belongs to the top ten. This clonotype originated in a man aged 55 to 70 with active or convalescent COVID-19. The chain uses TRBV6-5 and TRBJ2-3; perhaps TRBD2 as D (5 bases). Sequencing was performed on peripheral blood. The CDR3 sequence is CASSYAGAQYF. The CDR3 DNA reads TGTGCCAGCAGTTACGCCGGGGCGCAGTATTTT.